The 19 T cell receptor beta chains in this list originate from one sample, sequenced in a study of cytomegalovirus exposure and HLA in healthy donors. The PCR employed 60 Vbeta primers together with 13 Jbeta primers. This table comes from immunoSEQ multiplex PCR, and its TCRdb copy is limited to in-frame clones, with some not included. The table records roughly 170,000 clones, approximately 84% of them present only once. Sequencing was carried out using PBMCs. Every receptor here comes from a man younger than 45 in good health and CMV-seronegative.

This chain uses TRBV6-1 with TRBJ1-2; possible D gene TRBD1, 6 bases. CDR1 and CDR2 (germline): MNHNS, SASEGT. V lost 7 bases, J lost 10 bases, and 16 bases lay in between. This CDR3 has 12 residues. CDR3 sequence reads: CASTGRGIDYTF. In DNA, the CDR3 is TGTGCCAGCACGGGCAGGGGCATTGACTACACCTTC.

Points on this clone: The germline gene is not matched at one end of the junction; a read error may be the cause. DNA of the CDR3: TGTGCCAGCAGGGAAGTGGGGAGCTATGGCTACACCTTC. Translation gives CASREVGSYGYTF. The V call is TRBV6-1, the J call TRBJ1-2; D gene uncertain. The CDR3 runs 13 residues. Per the germline V gene, CDR1 is MNHNS and CDR2 is SASEGT.

The rearrangement joins TRBV5-1 to TRBJ2-1; 8 bases agree with TRBD2. The CDR3 spans 15 residues. CDR1 and CDR2 (germline): SGHRS, YFSETQ. The ends lost 0 bases at V and 4 bases at J; junction bases unmatched: 3. Written as DNA, the CDR3 is TGCGCCAGCAGCTTGGCGGCTAGCGGGTACAATGAGCAGTTCTTC. Its translation is CASSLAASGYNEQFF.

In this sample, this clone turned up once. The chain employs TRBV20-1 and TRBJ1-2; D perhaps matches TRBD1 (5 bases). Looked up from germline, CDR1 is DFQATT and CDR2 is SNEGSKA (reference sequence). With 3 bases removed from V and 8 bases from J, the gap between germline ends came to 10 bases. CDR3 size: 11 residues. CDR3 sequence: CSASTGDGYTF. Written as DNA, the CDR3 is TGCAGTGCTAGTACGGGGGACGGCTACACCTTC.

The chain couples TRBV28 to TRBJ1-5; TRBD1 matches 8 bases. After removal of 4 bases from V and 3 bases from J, the junction contained 5 bases not matched to a gene. The CDR3 totals 15 residues. Germline loops: CDR1 MDHEN, CDR2 SYDVKM. The CDR3 bases are TGTGCCAGCAGTTACGACAGGGGTGCCAATCAGCCCCAGCATTTT. Protein sequence: CASSYDRGANQPQHF. The entire variable domain, with the rest obtained from reference TRBV28 and TRBJ1-5, is as follows: DVKVTQSSRYLVKRTGEKVFLECVQDMDHENMFWYRQDPGLGLRLIYFSYDVKMKEKGDIPEGYSVSREKKERFSLILESASTNQTSMYLCASSYDRGANQPQHFGDGTRLSIL.

V is TRBV18 and J is TRBJ2-5; D possibly corresponds to TRBD2 (5 bases). CDR1 and CDR2 (germline): KGHSH, LQKENI. CDR3 length: 13 amino acids. V was shortened by 5 bases and J by 4 bases, with 11 bases between the two germline ends. The CDR3 nucleotides read TGTGCCAGCTCAAGTGCGGGTCGAGAGACCCAGTACTTC. Translating it yields CASSSAGRETQYF. Full variable domain (rest looked up from reference TRBV18 and TRBJ2-5): NAGVMQNPRHLVRRRGQEARLRCSPMKGHSHVYWYRQLPEEGLKFMVYLQKENIIDESGMPKERFSAEFPKEGPSILRIQQVVRGDSAAYFCASSSAGRETQYFGPGTRLLVL.

V gene TRBV30 combines with J gene TRBJ1-2; the D gene is possibly TRBD1 (6 bases). Per the germline V gene, CDR1 is GTSNPN and CDR2 is SVGIG (reference sequence). The CDR3 spans 15 residues. V lost 4 bases and J 4 bases, leaving 19 bases between the germline ends. The CDR3 protein is CAWMRELGGSYGYTF. For the CDR3, the DNA is TGTGCCTGGATGCGGGAGTTGGGGGGCTCCTATGGCTACACCTTC.

This clone was detected once. This chain uses TRBV27 with TRBJ1-1; no clear D gene. Germline V gene sequence: CDR1 MNHEY, CDR2 SMNVEV (reference sequence). The CDR3 sequence is 11 residues long. Trimming pared 6 bases from V and 4 bases from J, leaving 6 bases between. CDR3 nucleotides: TGTGCCAGCAGAGAGGGCACTGAAGCTTTCTTT. This encodes CASREGTEAFF.

The rearrangement links TRBV7-6 to TRBJ2-2; no reliable D call. Per germline, CDR1 SGHVS and CDR2 FNYEAQ. This CDR3 is built from 17 residues. Trimming removed 2 bases at V and 0 bases at J, with 13 bases between. Here the CDR3 reads CASSLIRQIANTGELFF. The CDR3 nucleotides read TGTGCCAGCAGCTTAATCCGCCAGATCGCGAACACCGGGGAGCTGTTTTTT.

This rearrangement joins TRBV23-1 to TRBJ1-1; TRBD1 matches at 8 bases. TRBV23-1 is filed as an ORF, its function uncertain. The V and J ends lost 2 bases and 10 bases, in that order; junction bases with no gene match: 18. This CDR3 is 17 amino acids long. The CDR3 sequence is CASSQIGGQGEDCGAFF. The DNA of the CDR3 is TGCGCCAGCAGTCAAATCGGCGGACAGGGTGAGGATTGTGGAGCTTTCTTT.

This clone was detected only once. V and J are TRBV6-4 and TRBJ1-4; 7 bases are shared with TRBD1. This CDR3 is 16 amino acids long. V shed 4 bases, J shed 2 bases, and the junction held 7 bases outside the gene matches. The germline V gene has CDR1 MRHNA and CDR2 SNTAGT. CDR3 sequence (DNA): TGTGCCAGCAGTGCTACCGGGACAGCTACTAATGAAAAACTGTTTTTT. Translating gives CASSATGTATNEKLFF.

The chain couples TRBV4-1 to TRBJ2-2; D possibly corresponds to TRBD1 (6 bases). V was trimmed by 1 base and J by 4 bases, leaving 7 bases between them. The CDR3 spans 14 residues. The germline V gene encodes CDR1 MGHRA and CDR2 YSYEKL. CDR3 loop: CASSQVGGTGELFF. DNA of the CDR3: TGCGCCAGCAGCCAAGTAGGGGGCACCGGGGAGCTGTTTTTT.

V is TRBV29-1 and J is TRBJ2-1; TRBD1 aligns across 12 bases. The V and J ends lost 4 bases and 10 bases, in that order; junction bases with no gene match: 5. The CDR3 contains 13 residues. Germline CDR1 SQVTM, CDR2 ANQGSEA. The CDR3 nucleotides read TGCAGCGTTGCGGGACAGGGGGCAGGGGAGCAGTTCTTC. Protein sequence: CSVAGQGAGEQFF.

The chain uses TRBV7-9 and TRBJ1-2; D gene ambiguous. V shed 3 bases and J shed 0 bases, with 11 bases lying between them. There are 15 residues in the CDR3. The V gene's germline CDR1 is SEHNR and CDR2 FQNEAQ (reference sequence). The CDR3 spells CASSFLSGANYGYTF. The CDR3 DNA reads TGTGCCAGCAGCTTCTTGAGCGGTGCTAACTATGGCTACACCTTC.

This rearrangement joins TRBV6-5 to TRBJ1-3; a weak D match, TRBD1 (5 bases). This CDR3 region has 14 residues. Germline CDR1 MNHEY, CDR2 SVGAGI. Trimming removed 7 bases at V and 2 bases at J, with 12 bases between. The DNA of the CDR3 is TGTGCCAGCAACGCAGGGTCCCCTGGAAACACCATATATTTT. Translated: CASNAGSPGNTIYF.

The chain employs TRBV11-3 and TRBJ2-7, with TRBD1 identical over 7 bases. The ends lost 0 bases at V and 7 bases at J; junction bases unmatched: 0. In germline, CDR1 is SGHNT, CDR2 YENEEA. This CDR3 region has 12 residues. The CDR3 coding sequence is TGTGCCAGCAGCTTAGAGACAGGGGAGCAGTACTTC. It encodes CASSLETGEQYF.

This chain joins TRBV6-5 and TRBJ2-5; 9 nucleotides match TRBD1. Germline V gene data show CDR1 as MNHEY and CDR2 as SVGAGI. Losses at the gene ends were 6 bases for V and 4 bases for J; bases not matched to a gene: 3. This CDR3 is built from 13 residues. CDR3 protein: CASRRDRAETQYF. CDR3 DNA: TGTGCCAGCAGACGGGACAGGGCAGAGACCCAGTACTTC.

The rearrangement uses TRBV6-1 and TRBJ2-3; 9 nucleotides line up with TRBD2. Germline V lookup: CDR1 MNHNS, CDR2 SASEGT. This CDR3 is 15 amino acids long. V trimming: 7 bases; J trimming: 1 base; junction bases outside the gene matches: 6. Written as DNA, the CDR3 is TGTGCCAGCACTCCTATAGCGGGAGGCACAGATACGCAGTATTTT. It codes for CASTPIAGGTDTQYF.

This sequence joins TRBV2 and TRBJ1-5; possible D gene TRBD1, 6 bases. Germline CDR1 is SNHLY and CDR2 is FYNNEI. The CDR3 consists of 13 residues. Trimming stripped 2 bases from V and 6 bases from J, with 8 bases between. The DNA for the CDR3 is TGTGCCAGCAGTGAAAGGGGGGGTCAGCCCCAGCATTTT. Translation gives CASSERGGQPQHF.